The 9 T cell receptor beta chains below come from one sample, sequenced in a study of T cell changes during pregnancy in multiple sclerosis. Measured with immunoSEQ multiplex PCR; TCRdb has only the in-frame clones, and not every one. The repertoire includes around 12,000 clones, approximately 88% of them detected once, and over 7% sits in the top ten. The sequenced sample was CD8+ T cells from peripheral blood mononuclear cells, obtained in the second trimester of pregnancy. Receptors originate from a female donor in good health, enrolled as a control in a pregnancy study.

The J gene is TRBJ1-5, the V gene TRBV19, with TRBD1 matching over 9 bases. The germline V gene has CDR1 LNHDA and CDR2 SQIVND (reference sequence). The CDR3 runs to 16 residues. The J segment lost 4 bases and the V segment lost 6 bases, leaving 10 bases of the junction unmatched. CDR3 DNA: TGTGCCAGTAGCAATCGCGGACAGGGGACGAATCAGCCCCAGCATTTT. Protein product: CASSNRGQGTNQPQHF.

The chain employs TRBV6-5 and TRBJ2-1; perhaps TRBD2 as D (7 bases). Germline values: CDR1 MNHEY, CDR2 SVGAGI. V lost 7 bases to trimming and J lost 7 bases, with 20 bases between them. CDR3 length equals 15 residues. CDR3 bases: TGTGCCAGCACTTTAACGCGGGGGCCCCATAATGAGCAGTTCTTC. Translated, it gives CASTLTRGPHNEQFF.

V is TRBV28 and J is TRBJ2-3; 9 bases agree with TRBD2. The V gene end was trimmed by 2 bases and the J gene end by 5 bases; junction bases not matched to a gene: 11. The CDR3 sequence is 17 residues long. Per germline, CDR1 MDHEN and CDR2 SYDVKM. Here the CDR3 DNA reads TGTGCCAGCAGTTTAACGCCCCCGCTAGCGGGATTAGATACGCAGTATTTT. It specifies CASSLTPPLAGLDTQYF.

In this sample, this clone turned up once. This chain uses TRBV6-5 with TRBJ1-2; weak D call: TRBD1 (6 bases). CDR1 and CDR2 (germline): MNHEY, SVGAGI. V was pared by 2 bases and J by 3 bases, with 10 bases between. The CDR3 is made up of 14 amino acids. CDR3: CASSYVAGDYGYTF. The CDR3 nucleotides are TGTGCCAGCAGTTACGTGGCAGGGGACTATGGCTACACCTTC.

The chain links TRBV30 to TRBJ1-1, with D possibly matching TRBD1 (6 bases). Per the germline V gene, CDR1 is GTSNPN and CDR2 is SVGIG (reference sequence). Trimming shortened V by 2 bases and J by 2 bases, and 9 bases separated the two germline ends. The CDR3 is made up of 13 amino acids. CDR3 protein: CAWSTDSNTEAFF. Here the CDR3 DNA reads TGTGCCTGGAGTACGGACAGCAACACTGAAGCTTTCTTT.

The chain employs TRBV19 and TRBJ2-5; D gene uncertain. Germline V gene lookup returns CDR1 LNHDA and CDR2 SQIVND (reference sequence). The CDR3 has 13 residues. V was cut by 3 bases and J by 5 bases, with 10 bases left in between. The DNA of the CDR3 is TGTGCCAGTAGTATCGAGGCAGACGAGACCCAGTACTTC. Its translation: CASSIEADETQYF.

This rearrangement joins TRBV6-1 to TRBJ1-2; D is unresolved. The length of the CDR3 is 15 residues. Per the germline V gene, CDR1 is MNHNS and CDR2 is SASEGT. V lost 1 base to trimming and J lost 4 bases, with 13 bases between them. The CDR3 DNA reads as TGTGCCAGCAGTGAAGAGGTCCTAGGCGGCTATGGCTACACCTTC. The encoded protein is CASSEEVLGGYGYTF.

This sequence joins TRBV7-2 and TRBJ2-1; D unresolved. This CDR3 spans 17 amino acids. V lost 1 base, J lost 3 bases, and 16 bases lay in between. Germline loops: CDR1 SGHTA, CDR2 FQGNSA. CDR3 coding DNA: TGTGCCAGCAGCTTAGGCTCTCCTGCGGCCTACTACAATGAGCAGTTCTTC. It yields the protein CASSLGSPAAYYNEQFF.

The chain employs TRBV7-9 and TRBJ2-7; perhaps TRBD1 as D (7 bases). CDR3 length: 14 residues. V shed 8 bases and J shed 5 bases, with 19 bases lying between them. Germline-derived CDR1 and CDR2 are SEHNR and FQNEAQ (reference sequence). CDR3 bases: TGTGCCAGCGGGATTGGAGGGGGCGTCCACGAGCAGTACTTC. Its protein product is CASGIGGGVHEQYF.